Listed below are T cell receptor beta chains from one sample, sequenced in a study of blood T cell repertoires in COVID-19. TCRdb's copy holds only in-frame clones and misses some; the assay was immunoSEQ multiplex PCR. The sample contains about 210,000 clones, about 82% of which appear only once. The sequenced material came from PBMCs or T cells enriched from blood (not recorded which). The receptors were gathered from a man in his forties with acute COVID-19. The CDR3 runs from the conserved cysteine through the conserved F or W. Fields, in order: CDR3 protein, V gene, J gene, D gene. D genes are given only for firm matches.

CASSLATSGGETQYF,TRBV7-6,TRBJ2-5,-
CASSLTGPQGEQYF,TRBV11-1,TRBJ2-7,-
CASSQGSRDRGQYF,TRBV3-1/TRBV3-2,TRBJ2-3,TRBD1
CASSLRGPVKNTEAFF,TRBV11-1,TRBJ1-1,-
CASSPKTGTTYEQYF,TRBV7-2,TRBJ2-7,-
CASSLGLAGVNGELFF,TRBV28,TRBJ2-2,TRBD2
CASSDEAGGELFF,TRBV6-4,TRBJ2-2,-
CTSSLATSPNTGELFF,TRBV5-1,TRBJ2-2,-
CASSLAILGKDSYEQYF,TRBV5-1,TRBJ2-7,-
CASSLFAGTNTEAFF,TRBV5-1,TRBJ1-1,-
CASSREGTSGNPNEQFF,TRBV2,TRBJ2-1,TRBD2
CASSPRQGSEKLFF,TRBV27,TRBJ1-4,TRBD1
CSGLREAEDNEQYF,TRBV29-1,TRBJ2-7,TRBD2
CATRRDRVDYGYTF,TRBV15,TRBJ1-2,TRBD1
CASSLGVGGSGNTIYF,TRBV7-2,TRBJ1-3,-
CASSSATAGGGETQYF,TRBV28,TRBJ2-5,TRBD2
CASSFSSWNTEAFF,TRBV27,TRBJ1-1,-
CSVAQGVTYEQYF,TRBV29-1,TRBJ2-7,TRBD1
CASGTSGTPSYEQYF,TRBV28,TRBJ2-7,TRBD2
CASSLDRGYNSPLHF,TRBV7-2,TRBJ1-6,TRBD1
CASSLGQRPMNTEAFF,TRBV5-1,TRBJ1-1,-
CASSLEQGYGRVYGYTF,TRBV28,TRBJ1-2,-
CATLASYSYNEQFF,TRBV6-5,TRBJ2-1,-
CASSQGRGSYEQYF,TRBV3-1/TRBV3-2,TRBJ2-7,-
CASSSVSYEQYF,TRBV19,TRBJ2-7,-
CATSDLVAGGGTDTQYF,TRBV24-1,TRBJ2-3,TRBD2
CASSSSGTGLEQYF,TRBV9,TRBJ2-7,TRBD1
CASSLSRISYNSPLHF,TRBV5-1,TRBJ1-6,-
CASTGVSIMNTEAFF,TRBV27,TRBJ1-1,-
CASSLAGPYTEAFF,TRBV7-9,TRBJ1-1,-
CASTPPGGRRGNGYTF,TRBV28,TRBJ1-2,-
CATSDRTLRTGEEQFF,TRBV24-1,TRBJ2-1,TRBD1
CASSLGAVDNSPLHF,TRBV7-9,TRBJ1-6,-
CAWSRQGDSPLHF,TRBV30,TRBJ1-6,TRBD1
CAWSWRLVAYEQYF,TRBV30,TRBJ2-7,-
CAWSVEAEQYF,TRBV30,TRBJ2-7,-
CASSRPREGQDTQYF,TRBV4-2,TRBJ2-3,TRBD2
CSVEDLIYRPSSYNEQFF,TRBV29-1,TRBJ2-1,-
CASSLDRGSYNEQFF,TRBV7-2,TRBJ2-1,TRBD1
CASSPPSGSENEQFF,TRBV6-5,TRBJ2-1,TRBD2
CASSFGDQPQHF,TRBV7-2,TRBJ1-5,-
CASSQRGTGANVLTF,TRBV3-1/TRBV3-2,TRBJ2-6,-
CASSLYGTALAGGENEQFF,TRBV7-3,TRBJ2-1,TRBD2
CASSLWGGEETQYF,TRBV19,TRBJ2-5,-
CASSLQGYEQYF,TRBV27,TRBJ2-7,-
CASAPTPGGELFF,TRBV12-5,TRBJ2-2,-
CAIMVASGTNEQFF,TRBV10-3,TRBJ2-1,TRBD2
CASSVSGERSDTQYF,TRBV25-1,TRBJ2-3,-
CASSLEYGLAGNNEQFF,TRBV11-2,TRBJ2-1,TRBD2